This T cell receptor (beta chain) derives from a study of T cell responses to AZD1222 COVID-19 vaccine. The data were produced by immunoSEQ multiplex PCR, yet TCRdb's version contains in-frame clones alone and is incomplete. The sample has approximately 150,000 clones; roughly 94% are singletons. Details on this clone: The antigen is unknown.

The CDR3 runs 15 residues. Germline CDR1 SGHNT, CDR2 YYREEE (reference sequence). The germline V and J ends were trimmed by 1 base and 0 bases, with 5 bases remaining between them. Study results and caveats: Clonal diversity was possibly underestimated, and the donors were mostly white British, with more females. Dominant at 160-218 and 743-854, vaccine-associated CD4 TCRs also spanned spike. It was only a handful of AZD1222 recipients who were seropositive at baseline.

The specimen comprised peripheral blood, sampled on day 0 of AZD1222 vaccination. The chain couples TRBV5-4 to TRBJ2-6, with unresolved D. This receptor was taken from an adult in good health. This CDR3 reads CASSLTISGANVLTF. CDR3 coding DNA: TGTGCCAGCAGCTTGACAATCTCTGGGGCCAACGTCCTGACTTTC. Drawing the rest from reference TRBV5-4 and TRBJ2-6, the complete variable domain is ETGVTQSPTHLIKTRGQQVTLRCSSQSGHNTVSWYQQALGQGPQFIFQYYREEENGRGNFPPRFSGLQFPNYSSELNVNALELDDSALYLCASSLTISGANVLTFGAGSRLTVL.